The 3 T cell receptor beta chains below come from one sample, sequenced in a study of siplizumab effects on memory and regulatory T cells. Data came from immunoSEQ multiplex PCR; TCRdb stores just in-frame clones and leaves some out. Of over 100,000 clones listed, around nine tenths are singletons. The sequenced material came from CD4+ T cells sorted from blood. These receptor sequences come from a human donor in good health.

The CDR3 nucleotides are TGTGCCAGCAGCCGCAGAGGCGGGAGGCTCTACAATGAGCAGTTCTTC. Translating gives CASSRRGGRLYNEQFF. The chain uses TRBV14 and TRBJ2-1; TRBD2 agrees at 8 bases. CDR1 is SGHDN, CDR2 FVKESK, per germline. The CDR3 is 16 amino acids. V shed 4 bases, J shed 3 bases, and the junction held 8 bases outside the gene matches.

The chain employs TRBV10-3 and TRBJ2-7; tentatively, D is TRBD2 (5 bases). The CDR3 is 13 residues long. V lost 5 bases and J 0 bases, leaving 8 bases between the germline ends. Germline lookup yields CDR1 ENHRY and CDR2 SYGVKD. The CDR3 here is CAISRGDSYEQYF. The CDR3 DNA reads as TGTGCCATCAGTCGGGGAGACTCCTACGAGCAGTACTTC.

The chain links TRBV28 to TRBJ2-1; D remains ambiguous. V lost 5 bases to trimming and J lost 0 bases, with 26 bases between them. This CDR3 spans 20 amino acids. CDR1 and CDR2 from the germline V gene are MDHEN and SYDVKM. The CDR3 reads CASSQILNPRTRSSYNEQFF. The CDR3 DNA sequence: TGTGCCAGCAGTCAAATACTAAACCCACGGACCAGAAGCTCCTACAATGAGCAGTTCTTC.